This T cell receptor beta chain was obtained from a study of CD8+CD57+ T cells in acquired aplastic anemia. The V end lost 2 bases, the J end lost 6 bases, and 6 bases lay between the germline ends. CDR3 length: 12 residues. Germline V gene sequence: CDR1 SEHNR, CDR2 FQNEAQ (reference sequence). Findings and caveats of the study: Almost 30 shared CD8+ CDR3s appeared highly expressed within patients' immunodominant clones. The study found no significant CD8+ Simpson's diversity difference between patients and controls.

CDR3 and TCR beta VDJ profiling relied on a genomic DNA template. TCRdb processed the reads anew with MiXCR; each CDR3 protein has one entry. The data contain 200,000 to 300,000 distinct CDR3 sequences, approximately 80% of them singletons. About this clonotype: The antigen is undetermined.

Those patients picked for sequencing had displayed CD8+CD57+ cell expansion on flow cytometry. The rearrangement joins TRBV7-9 to TRBJ2-3; D unresolved. The clonotype originates from a human donor with aplastic anemia. The sample consisted of sorted CD4+, CD8+, or CD8+CD57+ T cells (not recorded which) from PBMCs. This chain's CDR3 is CASSLKYDTQYF. DNA for the CDR3: TGTGCCAGCAGCTTAAAGTATGATACGCAGTATTTT.